This T cell receptor beta chain derives from a study of T cell changes during pregnancy in multiple sclerosis. With 6 bases removed from V and 2 bases from J, the gap between germline ends came to 20 bases. The CDR3 runs to 18 residues. Germline V gene sequence: CDR1 KGHSH, CDR2 LQKENI. Only in-frame clones appear in the TCRdb table, and some are missing; sequencing was by immunoSEQ multiplex PCR. Of around 110,000 clones in the sample, about 90% were seen once. This sample comprised peripheral blood, obtained before pregnancy. The sequence was obtained from a female donor with multiple sclerosis, enrolled in a pregnancy study. The V and J genes are TRBV18 and TRBJ1-6; a weak D match, TRBD1 (6 bases). CDR3 nucleotides: TGTGCCAGCTCCATGTCGGGGGGGGGCACCACCTATAATTCACCCCTCCACTTT. It encodes CASSMSGGGTTYNSPLHF.